The 32 T cell receptor beta chains listed next were all sequenced from one sample in a study of T-cell memory formation after mild COVID-19. TCRdb processed the 5' RACE reads anew with MiXCR; each CDR3 protein has one entry. The data hold tens of thousands of distinct CDR3 sequences, with 25% observed a single time. The sequencing input was PBMCs or a T cell subset sorted from them (not recorded which). These receptor sequences come from a young man who had mild COVID-19 (a few samples of this study predate the infection). Cell type and time point are not known.

The chain has TRBV7-8 and TRBJ2-1, with 9 positions matching TRBD1. Germline V gene lookup returns CDR1 SGHVS and CDR2 FQNEAQ. V gave up 5 bases and J gave up 9 bases; unmatched junction bases: 2. The CDR3 length is 12 residues. CDR3 region: CASSGDRVEQFF. The CDR3 region has the DNA TGTGCCAGCAGCGGGGACAGGGTTGAGCAGTTCTTC.

The chain has TRBV7-2 and TRBJ2-1; the D call may be TRBD1 or TRBD2 (5 bases each). This CDR3 comprises 16 residues. V lost 3 bases and J lost 3, with 15 bases in between. CDR1 is SGHTA and CDR2 is FQGNSA in the germline V gene. The CDR3 bases are TGTGCCAGCAGCTTGTCCCGGGACCCCTTCTACAATGAGCAGTTCTTC. Its translation: CASSLSRDPFYNEQFF.

This clonotype was seen only a few times. CDR3 protein: CASSSISVDGANVLTF. In DNA form, the CDR3 reads TGTGCCAGCAGCTCCATTTCGGTGGATGGGGCCAACGTCCTGACTTTC. The J gene is TRBJ2-6, the V gene TRBV7-9; D ambiguous. Germline V gene sequence: CDR1 SEHNR, CDR2 FQNEAQ (reference sequence). The length of the CDR3 is 16 residues. Trimming left V 4 bases short and J 3 bases short, with 13 bases between.

The chain couples TRBV19 to TRBJ1-4; D uncertain. V dropped 5 bases and J dropped 0 bases, with 10 bases sitting between them. The CDR3 loop spans 15 amino acids. Germline lookup yields CDR1 LNHDA and CDR2 SQIVND (reference sequence). The CDR3 is CASSGWAATNEKLFF. DNA of the CDR3: TGTGCCAGTAGTGGATGGGCTGCAACTAATGAAAAACTGTTTTTT.

This clonotype was seen ten or more times. The chain has TRBV7-9 and TRBJ2-1; D is perhaps TRBD1 (5 bases). Trimming stripped 1 base from V and 4 bases from J, with 14 bases between. CDR3 size: 16 residues. Germline-derived CDR1 and CDR2 are SEHNR and FQNEAQ (reference sequence). CDR3 bases: TGTGCCAGCAGCTTAGTTTCGACAGCTTATTACAATGAGCAGTTCTTC. Protein sequence: CASSLVSTAYYNEQFF.

This clonotype was seen only a few times. The chain employs TRBV7-9 and TRBJ2-3; D is uncertain. Germline loops: CDR1 SEHNR, CDR2 FQNEAQ (reference sequence). With 5 bases removed from V and 0 bases from J, the gap between germline ends came to 15 bases. This CDR3 has 16 residues. The CDR3 sequence is CASSTFNYGSTDTQYF. CDR3 DNA: TGTGCCAGCAGCACGTTCAACTATGGGAGCACAGATACGCAGTATTTT.

This clonotype has a handful of counts. DNA for the CDR3: TGCGCCAGCAGCCAAGGCCCTACAGGGTTCACTGAAGCTTTCTTT. Protein product: CASSQGPTGFTEAFF. The rearrangement links TRBV4-3 to TRBJ1-1; D is possibly TRBD1 (6 bases). The CDR3 sequence is 15 residues long. Trimming took off 1 base at V and 4 bases at J, with 13 bases between the two ends. Germline loops: CDR1 LGHNA, CDR2 YSLEER.

This clonotype was seen only a few times. V is TRBV29-1 and J is TRBJ2-3; no definite D call. The V gene's germline CDR1 is SQVTM and CDR2 ANQGSEA. The germline V and J ends were trimmed by 5 bases and 0 bases, with 9 bases remaining between them. This CDR3 contains 13 residues. The CDR3 DNA reads TGCAGCGTTCGGACGGGTAGCACAGATACGCAGTATTTT. Translated, it gives CSVRTGSTDTQYF.

The chain couples TRBV2 to TRBJ2-1; 10 bases agree with TRBD2. J was trimmed by 2 bases and V by 6 bases; bases with no gene match: 7. CDR3 length: 16 residues. Germline V gene lookup returns CDR1 SNHLY and CDR2 FYNNEI. The CDR3 sequence: CASRWSGGAPYNEQFF. In DNA form, the CDR3 reads TGTGCCAGCAGATGGAGCGGGGGGGCCCCCTACAATGAGCAGTTCTTC.

V and J are TRBV4-1 and TRBJ2-7; D ambiguous. Germline CDR1 reads MGHRA; CDR2 reads YSYEKL. The ends were cut back, 0 bases at V and 4 bases at J, with 16 bases in the middle. The CDR3 runs to 16 residues. The CDR3 DNA is TGCGCCAGCAGCCAAGAAGCAGCCGGAGCTGCGTACGAGCAGTACTTC. Residues: CASSQEAAGAAYEQYF.

This clonotype was observed a few times. The chain has TRBV4-3 and TRBJ2-7; 8 bases are a match to TRBD1. Germline V gene lookup returns CDR1 LGHNA and CDR2 YSLEER. This CDR3 is 13 amino acids long. V trimming: 4 bases; J trimming: 6 bases; junction bases outside the gene matches: 5. The CDR3 protein is CASSRTGLSEQYF. DNA of the CDR3: TGCGCCAGCAGCCGGACAGGGTTATCCGAGCAGTACTTC.

Only a few counts were recorded for this clonotype. This chain joins TRBV11-2 and TRBJ2-5; TRBD2 is a possible D gene (7 bases). The germline V and J ends were trimmed by 2 bases and 5 bases, with 18 bases remaining between them. Germline CDR1 SGHAT, CDR2 FQNNGV. The CDR3 is made up of 16 amino acids. The CDR3 spells CASSLNPLGGHETQYF. CDR3 coding DNA: TGTGCCAGCAGCTTAAACCCGCTCGGGGGGCACGAGACCCAGTACTTC.

The rearrangement joins TRBV5-8 to TRBJ2-5; 7 nucleotides align to TRBD2. This CDR3 region has 15 residues. V lost 4 bases to trimming and J lost 5 bases; unmatched junction nucleotides: 11. Germline CDR1 and CDR2: SGHTS and YDEGEE. The CDR3 reads CASSGRAGSGETQYF. The CDR3 nucleotides are TGTGCCAGCAGCGGACGAGCGGGGTCAGGCGAGACCCAGTACTTC. Full variable domain (missing parts from reference TRBV5-8 and TRBJ2-5): EAGVTQSPTHLIKTRGQQATLRCSPISGHTSVYWYQQALGLGLQFLLWYDEGEERNRGNFPPRFSGRQFPNYSSELNVNALELEDSALYLCASSGRAGSGETQYFGPGTRLLVL.

CDR3 in amino acids: CASSLDLEQYF. CDR3 bases: TGTGCCAGCAGCTTAGACCTGGAGCAGTACTTC. This chain links TRBV7-9 with TRBJ2-7; D is uncertain. The CDR3 spans 11 residues. Germline lookup yields CDR1 SEHNR and CDR2 FQNEAQ (reference sequence). V lost 1 base and J 7 bases, leaving 5 bases between the germline ends.

The chain links TRBV9 to TRBJ2-3; weak D call: TRBD2 (5 bases). The V gene's germline CDR1 is SGDLS and CDR2 YYNGEE. Trimming took off 9 bases at V and 11 bases at J, with 19 bases between the two ends. The CDR3 spans 12 residues. CDR3 coding DNA: TGTGCCACCGGCGGGTTATCCTCAATGCAGTATTTT. This codes for CATGGLSSMQYF.

The chain employs TRBV5-1 and TRBJ2-5; D perhaps matches TRBD1 (5 bases). Germline V gives CDR1 SGHRS, CDR2 YFSETQ. The CDR3 loop spans 15 amino acids. Between the trimmed V and J ends, which lost 0 bases and 3 bases, there was a span of 12 bases. CDR3 sequence reads: CASSLARAPKETQYF. In nucleotides, the CDR3 is TGCGCCAGCAGCTTGGCCAGGGCGCCGAAAGAGACCCAGTACTTC.

The chain has TRBV7-2 and TRBJ2-1; 8 nucleotides line up with TRBD1. The closer fit of TRBJ2-7 to the DNA end suggests the J call may be wrong. Germline loops: CDR1 SGHTA, CDR2 FQGNSA. The CDR3 runs to 15 residues. The CDR3: CASSPQGARSYEQYF. The CDR3 DNA reads as TGTGCCAGCAGTCCTCAGGGGGCACGTTCCTACGAGCAGTACTTC.

This clonotype was counted between two and nine times. The chain joins TRBV6-5 to TRBJ2-1; a possible D gene is TRBD2 (7 bases). V dropped 6 bases and J dropped 2 bases, with 20 bases sitting between them. Germline lookup yields CDR1 MNHEY and CDR2 SVGAGI. The CDR3 has 17 residues. CDR3 bases: TGTGCCAGCAGGTGGAAGGGAGGGGGAGATCCCTACAATGAGCAGTTCTTC. Its translation: CASRWKGGGDPYNEQFF.

This chain links TRBV4-3 with TRBJ1-5; TRBD1 aligns across 7 bases. CDR3 size: 15 residues. J gave up 4 bases and V 1 base, and 4 bases lay outside the gene matches. Per the germline V gene, CDR1 is LGHNA and CDR2 is YSLEER. The CDR3 nucleotides read TGCGCCAGCAGCCAAGGAGCGACAGGGAATCAGCCCCAGCATTTT. Protein: CASSQGATGNQPQHF.

The V and J genes are TRBV4-3 and TRBJ2-7, with 10 bases lining up with TRBD1. The CDR3 spans 15 residues. V trimming: 0 bases; J trimming: 6 bases; junction bases outside the gene matches: 5. In germline, CDR1 is LGHNA, CDR2 YSLEER. The CDR3 here is CASSQDGTGDVEQYF. CDR3 in DNA: TGCGCCAGCAGCCAAGATGGGACAGGGGACGTCGAGCAGTACTTC.

The rearrangement joins TRBV12-3 or TRBV12-4 to TRBJ1-5, with a tentative D call TRBD1 (5 bases). The V end was cut by 3 bases, the J end by 7 bases, with 13 bases between. The CDR3 covers 14 residues. The CDR3 DNA reads TGTGCCAGCAGTTTCTCCCCAGGGAACCAGCCCCAGCATTTT. This encodes CASSFSPGNQPQHF.

The chain couples TRBV28 to TRBJ2-5, with D uncertain. The germline V and J ends were trimmed by 1 base and 5 bases, with 11 bases remaining between them. Germline CDR1 and CDR2: MDHEN and SYDVKM. This CDR3 region has 14 residues. This CDR3 reads CASSLFPSFETQYF. CDR3 DNA: TGTGCCAGCAGTTTATTCCCTAGTTTCGAGACCCAGTACTTC. Variable domain in full (rest from reference TRBV28 and TRBJ2-5): DVKVTQSSRYLVKRTGEKVFLECVQDMDHENMFWYRQDPGLGLRLIYFSYDVKMKEKGDIPEGYSVSREKKERFSLILESASTNQTSMYLCASSLFPSFETQYFGPGTRLLVL.

This clonotype showed up just a few times. The chain combines TRBV5-6 with TRBJ1-3, with a tentative D call TRBD1 (5 bases). Germline-derived CDR1 and CDR2 are SGHDT and YYEEEE. The V gene lost 3 bases and the J gene lost 0 bases, with 13 bases spanning the gap. This CDR3 is 16 amino acids long. This chain's CDR3 is CASSSRQTFSGNTIYF. The CDR3 DNA sequence: TGTGCCAGCAGCTCTCGACAGACATTCTCTGGAAACACCATATATTTT. The full variable domain, with the rest looked up from reference TRBV5-6 and TRBJ1-3, is DAGVTQSPTHLIKTRGQQVTLRCSPKSGHDTVSWYQQALGQGPQFIFQYYEEEERQRGNFPDRFSGHQFPNYSSELNVNALLLGDSALYLCASSSRQTFSGNTIYFGEGSWLTVV.

This clonotype was seen only a few times. The chain joins TRBV4-2 to TRBJ2-1; D is uncertain. Germline values: CDR1 LGHNA, CDR2 YNFKEQ. This CDR3 contains 12 residues. V lost 5 bases to trimming and J lost 12 bases, with 14 bases between them. The CDR3 loop is CASSYGPHGQFF. The CDR3 region has the DNA TGTGCCAGCAGCTACGGACCCCATGGGCAGTTCTTC.

This clonotype was picked up a small number of times. V and J are TRBV7-6 and TRBJ1-3; a weak D match, TRBD1 (5 bases). Germline CDR1 is SGHVS and CDR2 is FNYEAQ. Trimming pared 2 bases from V and 0 bases from J, leaving 14 bases between. This CDR3 has 17 amino acids. The CDR3 loop reads CASSLTDTTYSGNTIYF. For the CDR3, the DNA is TGTGCCAGCAGCTTAACGGACACTACTTACTCTGGAAACACCATATATTTT. Using reference TRBV7-6 and TRBJ1-3 for the parts outside the CDR3, the full variable domain is GAGVSQSPRYKVTKRGQDVALRCDPISGHVSLYWYRQALGQGPEFLTYFNYEAQQDKSGLPNDRFSAERPEGSISTLTIQRTEQRDSAMYRCASSLTDTTYSGNTIYFGEGSWLTVV.

The table lists this clonotype with many counts. This chain connects TRBV28 to TRBJ2-1, with D possibly TRBD2 on 5 matching bases. V was pared by 4 bases and J by 10 bases, with 8 bases between. The CDR3 contains 11 residues. The V gene's germline CDR1 is MDHEN and CDR2 SYDVKM. CDR3 in amino acids: CASSSSGEQFF. CDR3 bases: TGTGCCAGCAGTTCCTCGGGGGAGCAGTTCTTC.

The J gene is TRBJ2-4, the V gene TRBV11-2; TRBD2 matches 10 bases. Germline V gene lookup returns CDR1 SGHAT and CDR2 FQNNGV. Trimming at V came to 2 bases and at J to 5 bases, leaving 3 bases not matched to a gene. The CDR3 is 15 amino acids. CDR3 coding DNA: TGTGCCAGCAGCTTACTAGCGGGGGACGAAAACATTCAGTACTTC. This translates into CASSLLAGDENIQYF.

This clonotype has more than one count but fewer than ten. The chain links TRBV6-1 to TRBJ2-7; tentative D call: TRBD1 (5 bases). The CDR3 sequence is 14 residues long. V lost 3 bases and J lost 0, with 9 bases in between. CDR1 is MNHNS and CDR2 is SASEGT in the germline V gene. The CDR3 spells CASSDQGHSYEQYV. CDR3 bases: TGTGCCAGCAGTGACCAGGGCCACTCCTACGAGCAGTACGTC.

The V call is TRBV7-9, the J call TRBJ2-3, with D possibly TRBD2 on 5 matching bases. V shed 7 bases and J shed 6 bases, with 17 bases lying between them. Germline CDR1 SEHNR, CDR2 FQNEAQ (reference sequence). This CDR3 contains 14 residues. In DNA form, the CDR3 reads TGTGCCAGCATCGAACATACTAGTCGCGATACGCAGTATTTT. Translated, it gives CASIEHTSRDTQYF.

This clonotype was observed a handful of times. The chain carries TRBV7-9 and TRBJ1-4, with D hard to call. Germline CDR1 and CDR2: SEHNR and FQNEAQ (reference sequence). This CDR3 spans 15 amino acids. Trimming stripped 5 bases from V and 6 bases from J, with 16 bases between. The CDR3 is CASSQRKRGYEKLFF. The CDR3 DNA sequence: TGTGCCAGCAGCCAAAGGAAGCGGGGTTATGAAAAACTGTTTTTT.

This clonotype was seen at least ten times. The V call is TRBV2, the J call TRBJ2-1; possibly TRBD2 for D (5 bases). This CDR3 has 15 residues. V was shortened by 5 bases and J by 5 bases, with 16 bases between the two germline ends. Germline V gene data show CDR1 as SNHLY and CDR2 as FYNNEI. The CDR3 DNA sequence: TGTGCCAGCAGTCATAACGGGGTACCACACAATGAGCAGTTCTTC. Translated: CASSHNGVPHNEQFF.

The chain is built from TRBV4-1 and TRBJ1-6; 7 nucleotides agree with TRBD1. Germline CDR1 and CDR2: MGHRA and YSYEKL. This CDR3 spans 17 amino acids. The V gene end was trimmed by 1 base and the J gene end by 4 bases; junction bases not matched to a gene: 7. CDR3 DNA sequence: TGCGCCAGCAGCCAAGCGGGGGACAGAGCTTATAATTCACCCCTCCACTTT. This sequence encodes CASSQAGDRAYNSPLHF.